The TCR beta chain under discussion was sequenced for a study of patients and donors after allogeneic stem cell transplantation. TCRdb redid the calling of the RT-PCR reads with MiXCR, one entry per CDR3 protein. The sample lists some 200,000 distinct CDR3 sequences, around two fifths occurring once. This clonotype was seen only a few times. The CDR3 has 16 residues. CDR1 and CDR2 (germline): SGHTA, FQGTGA. The V segment lost 5 bases and the J segment 3 bases; nucleotides outside the gene matches: 10. The receptor's source is a human donor who was either an allogeneic HSCT recipient or a stem cell or donor lymphocyte infusion donor (not recorded which). It is not recorded whose cells these are; they may come from a transplant donor. The rearrangement uses TRBV7-3 and TRBJ2-1, with TRBD2 matching over 7 bases. Material: blood, either unsorted or a sorted T cell fraction (not recorded which). Here the CDR3 reads CASSLSGTGGYNEQFF. The CDR3 region has the DNA TGTGCCAGCAGCCTCTCCGGAACGGGGGGCTACAATGAGCAGTTCTTC.